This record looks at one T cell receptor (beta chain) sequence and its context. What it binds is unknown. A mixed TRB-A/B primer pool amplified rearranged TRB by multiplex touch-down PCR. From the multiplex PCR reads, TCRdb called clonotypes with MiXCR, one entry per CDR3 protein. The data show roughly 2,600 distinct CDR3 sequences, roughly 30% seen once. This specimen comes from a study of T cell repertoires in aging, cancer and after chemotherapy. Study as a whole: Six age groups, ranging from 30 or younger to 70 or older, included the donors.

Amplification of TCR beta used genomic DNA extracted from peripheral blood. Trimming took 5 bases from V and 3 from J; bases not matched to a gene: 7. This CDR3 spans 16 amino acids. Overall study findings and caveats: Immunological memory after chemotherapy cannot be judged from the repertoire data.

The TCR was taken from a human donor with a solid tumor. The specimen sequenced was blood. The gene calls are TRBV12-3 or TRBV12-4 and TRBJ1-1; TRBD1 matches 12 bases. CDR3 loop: CASSPGTGGTDTEAFF. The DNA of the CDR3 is TGTGCCAGCAGTCCCGGGACAGGGGGCACGGACACTGAAGCTTTCTTT.